The rows below give T cell receptor beta chains drawn from one sample of a study of human T cells and chemical hapten exposure. TCRdb ran MiXCR on the RACE reads and lists one entry per CDR3 protein. Of 270,000 or so distinct CDR3 sequences in the sample, almost 8% were seen once. The sample was whole blood, taken in connection with sensitization to the hapten diphenylcyclopropenone (DPC). The receptors shown here come from a man aged 18 to 30 with alopecia areata. Some clones in this sample may be carry-over from other donors' samples. CDR3s include the opening cysteine and the closing phenylalanine or tryptophan. Fields, in order: V gene, clone size, J gene, D gene, CDR3 protein, CDR3 DNA. The D gene is left open where the match is weak. Clone sizes are given selectively: once, few, many, or a class where the clone is expanded.

TRBV6-5	many	TRBJ1-6	-	CASRGTGNSPLHF	TGTGCCAGCAGGGGGACGGGGAATTCACCCCTCCACTTT
TRBV7-2	few	TRBJ2-3	-	CASVNYRDTQYF	TGTGCCAGCGTCAACTACAGGGATACGCAGTATTTT
TRBV4-3	-	TRBJ2-1	-	CASSQVLSGFEQFF	TGCGCCAGCAGCCAAGTATTGTCAGGGTTTGAGCAGTTCTTC
TRBV6-2/TRBV6-3	few	TRBJ2-2	-	CASRYTGELFF	TGTGCCAGCAGGTACACCGGGGAGCTGTTTTTT
TRBV20-1	many	TRBJ2-3	-	CSARRQVGDTQYF	TGCAGTGCTAGGAGACAGGTTGGAGATACGCAGTATTTT
TRBV18	-	TRBJ2-5	-	CASSPLQGQETQYF	TGTGCCAGCTCACCACTTCAGGGACAAGAGACCCAGTACTTC
TRBV19	many	TRBJ2-5	-	CASSMQAQETQYF	TGTGCCAGTAGTATGCAGGCCCAAGAGACCCAGTACTTC
TRBV6-6	many	TRBJ2-1	-	CASSNNRVLNEQFF	TGTGCCAGCAGTAACAACAGGGTATTGAATGAGCAGTTCTTC
TRBV2	few	TRBJ2-7	-	CAARPPPSYEQYF	TGTGCCGCGAGGCCGCCCCCATCCTACGAGCAGTACTTC
TRBV20-1	-	TRBJ1-1	-	CSARKGVANTEAFF	TGCAGTGCTAGAAAGGGGGTTGCGAACACTGAAGCTTTCTTT
TRBV7-9	-	TRBJ2-1	-	CASRWQPGHSDNEQFF	TGTGCCAGCAGGTGGCAACCGGGACACTCAGACAATGAGCAGTTCTTC
TRBV5-5	few	TRBJ2-1	-	CASSPPPRGTGEQFF	TGTGCCAGCAGCCCCCCGCCGCGAGGAACGGGTGAGCAGTTCTTC
TRBV7-2	-	TRBJ2-3	TRBD2	CASKSSGGSNTDTQYF	TGTGCCAGCAAGTCTAGCGGGGGGTCGAACACAGATACGCAGTATTTT
TRBV5-1	few	TRBJ1-2	-	CASSLGGDDYGYTF	TGCGCCAGCAGCTTGGGCGGGGATGACTATGGCTACACCTTC
TRBV6-2/TRBV6-3	-	TRBJ1-5	-	CASRTITGSRQLQHF	TGTGCCAGCAGGACGATAACAGGTTCGCGGCAGCTCCAGCATTTT
TRBV3-1	many	TRBJ1-1	TRBD1	CASSQLSGLANRGSEAFF	TGTGCCAGCAGCCAACTTTCTGGTCTCGCTAACAGGGGATCTGAAGCTTTCTTT
TRBV11-2	-	TRBJ2-1	-	CASSYRDREQFF	TGTGCCAGCAGCTACAGGGATCGAGAGCAGTTCTTC
TRBV29-1	-	TRBJ2-3	-	CSVDEVWAGEDTQYF	TGCAGCGTTGATGAAGTATGGGCAGGGGAGGATACGCAGTATTTT
TRBV7-3	few	TRBJ2-7	TRBD2	CASSLTSGVYEQYF	TGTGCCAGCAGCTTAACTAGCGGGGTCTACGAGCAGTACTTC
TRBV7-2	-	TRBJ2-5	-	CASSPQLQETQYF	TGTGCCAGCAGCCCCCAGCTCCAAGAGACCCAGTACTTC
TRBV5-6	many	TRBJ1-1	-	CASSLGDRMNTEAFF	TGTGCCAGCAGCTTGGGAGACCGGATGAACACTGAAGCTTTCTTT
TRBV24-1	many	TRBJ1-1	-	CATSELPATAKTRNTEAFF	TGTGCCACCAGTGAGCTGCCCGCAACAGCCAAAACCCGGAACACTGAAGCTTTCTTT
TRBV20-1	many	TRBJ1-5	-	CSARESGRASNQPQHF	TGCAGTGCTAGAGAATCCGGGAGGGCTAGCAATCAGCCCCAGCATTTT
TRBV7-8	-	TRBJ2-3	TRBD1	CASSLRTGSNTQYF	TGTGCCAGCAGCCTTCGGACAGGGTCAAATACGCAGTATTTT
TRBV20-1	-	TRBJ2-2	TRBD1	CSALGQGVNGNTGELFF	TGCAGTGCTTTGGGACAGGGGGTTAATGGGAACACCGGGGAGCTGTTTTTT
TRBV19	-	TRBJ2-1	-	CASSIGLVSYNEQFF	TGTGCCAGTAGTATAGGACTAGTCTCCTACAATGAGCAGTTCTTC
TRBV20-1	-	TRBJ2-1	-	CSARDRRTVNEQFF	TGCAGTGCTAGAGATCGTAGGACAGTTAATGAGCAGTTCTTC
TRBV4-3	few	TRBJ2-7	TRBD2	CASSLYAGGSYEQYF	TGCGCCAGCAGCTTGTACGCGGGGGGCTCCTACGAGCAGTACTTC
TRBV6-5	many	TRBJ1-1	-	CASSYSGRGLNTEAFF	TGTGCCAGCAGTTACTCGGGCAGGGGATTGAACACTGAAGCTTTCTTT
TRBV4-3	many	TRBJ2-3	-	CASSQDYADTQYF	TGCGCCAGCAGCCAAGATTACGCAGATACGCAGTATTTT
TRBV4-3	many	TRBJ2-3	-	CASSQDVRTDTQYF	TGCGCCAGCAGCCAAGATGTGCGCACAGATACGCAGTATTTT
TRBV18	many	TRBJ2-2	-	CASSPFATELTNTGELFF	TGTGCCAGCTCACCTTTCGCGACAGAGCTGACGAACACCGGGGAGCTGTTTTTT
TRBV6-1	few	TRBJ1-1	-	CASRVRTALMNTEAFF	TGTGCCAGCAGGGTGAGGACAGCCCTTATGAACACTGAAGCTTTCTTT
TRBV6-1	-	TRBJ1-2	-	CASSAPTGSANYGYTF	TGTGCCAGCAGTGCTCCGACAGGTTCAGCTAACTATGGCTACACCTTC
TRBV7-2	-	TRBJ1-6	-	CASTPSKDSPLHF	TGTGCCAGCACCCCCTCGAAAGATTCACCCCTCCACTTT
TRBV11-3	-	TRBJ2-2	-	CASSPGGNGELFF	TGTGCCAGCAGCCCCGGTGGGAACGGGGAGCTGTTTTTT
TRBV28	few	TRBJ2-3	TRBD1	CASTRSDRGADTQYF	TGTGCCAGCACCCGATCGGACAGGGGCGCAGATACGCAGTATTTT
TRBV9	-	TRBJ2-5	TRBD2	CASSSGLAGRYQETQYF	TGTGCCAGCAGCTCCGGACTAGCGGGGAGATACCAAGAGACCCAGTACTTC
TRBV7-9	many	TRBJ1-4	-	CASSLAQEKLFF	TGTGCCAGCAGCTTAGCACAGGAAAAACTGTTTTTT
TRBV5-1	many	TRBJ2-3	-	CASSLEWGEGPNTQYF	TGCGCCAGCAGCTTGGAATGGGGCGAAGGGCCGAATACGCAGTATTTT
TRBV11-2	many	TRBJ2-1	TRBD2	CASSSAGVYNEQFF	TGTGCCAGCAGCAGCGCGGGGGTGTACAATGAGCAGTTCTTC
TRBV5-6	few	TRBJ1-6	-	CASSLPGVTLHF	TGTGCCAGCAGCTTGCCAGGGGTCACCCTCCACTTT
TRBV6-2/TRBV6-3	few	TRBJ1-5	TRBD1	CASSDTGVSNQPQHF	TGTGCCAGCAGTGATACAGGGGTCAGCAATCAGCCCCAGCATTTT
TRBV6-2/TRBV6-3	few	TRBJ1-5	TRBD1	CASRGTGRNQPQHF	TGTGCCAGCAGAGGGACAGGGAGGAATCAGCCCCAGCATTTT
TRBV7-6	-	TRBJ1-1	-	CASSTTEGGGTEAFF	TGTGCCAGCAGCACCACGGAGGGGGGGGGCACTGAAGCTTTCTTT
TRBV7-2	-	TRBJ1-2	TRBD1	CASMRDRGPNYGYTF	TGTGCCAGCATGCGTGACAGGGGGCCTAACTATGGCTACACCTTC
TRBV15	many	TRBJ1-5	TRBD1	CATSDRQGGNQPQHF	TGTGCCACCAGCGACCGACAGGGAGGCAATCAGCCCCAGCATTTT
TRBV6-2/TRBV6-3	many	TRBJ2-1	-	CASSLGGEQFF	TGTGCCAGCAGCCTAGGGGGTGAGCAGTTCTTC
TRBV25-1	many	TRBJ1-2	TRBD1	CASGTGGYGYTF	TGTGCCAGCGGGACAGGGGGCTATGGCTACACCTTC
TRBV6-1	-	TRBJ2-7	TRBD2	CASSGGNEQYF	TGTGCCAGCAGCGGGGGGAACGAGCAGTACTTC
TRBV28	many	TRBJ1-1	-	CASNLRGHPALNTEAFF	TGTGCCAGCAACCTGAGGGGCCACCCCGCACTGAACACTGAAGCTTTCTTT
TRBV7-9	-	TRBJ1-1	-	CASSLALDSPNTEAFF	TGTGCCAGCAGCTTAGCCCTGGACAGCCCGAACACTGAAGCTTTCTTT
TRBV7-2	-	TRBJ2-1	-	CASVKAWGNEQFF	TGTGCCAGCGTGAAGGCGTGGGGGAATGAGCAGTTCTTC
TRBV3-1	few	TRBJ1-1	TRBD1	CASSREPGQGNLNTEAFF	TGTGCCAGCAGTCGCGAACCGGGACAGGGCAACTTGAACACTGAAGCTTTCTTT
TRBV6-2/TRBV6-3	-	TRBJ2-1	-	CATHRGGAYEQFF	TGTGCCACCCATAGAGGGGGGGCTTATGAGCAGTTCTTC